This T cell receptor (beta chain) was retrieved from a study of blood T cells in healthy people across ages. Whole-study results and caveats: It was not known whether donors were CMV positive (a possible confounder of expanded clonotype changes).

From germline, CDR1 is SGHTA and CDR2 FQGNSA. Trimming at V came to 6 bases and at J to 12 bases, leaving 7 bases not matched to a gene. CDR3 length: 12 residues. A note on this clonotype: The target antigen is unknown. This may arise from a read error, as a much more abundant clone is one base away.

It was with a sample-barcoded 5' primer and a J-beta primer mix that a second PCR of roughly 7 to 12 cycles was run. A single record per CDR3 protein comes from TCRdb applying MiXCR to the 5' RACE reads. The data hold around 900,000 distinct CDR3 sequences, with 25% to 30% observed a single time. J is TRBJ2-1 and V is TRBV7-2; TRBD2 matches 8 bases. Sequences were obtained from blood. This sequence originates from a woman older than 75 in good health. In DNA, the CDR3 is TGTGCCAGCAGTTCCTCGGGGGGGCCGCAGTTCTTC. This encodes CASSSSGGPQFF.